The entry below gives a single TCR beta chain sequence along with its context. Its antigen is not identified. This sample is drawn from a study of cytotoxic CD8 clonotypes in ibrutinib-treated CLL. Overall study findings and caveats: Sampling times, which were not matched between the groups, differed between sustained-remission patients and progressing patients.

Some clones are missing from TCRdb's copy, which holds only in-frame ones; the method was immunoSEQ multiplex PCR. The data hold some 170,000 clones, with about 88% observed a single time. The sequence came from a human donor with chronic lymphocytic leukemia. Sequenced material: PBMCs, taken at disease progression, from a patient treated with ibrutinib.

The chain's CDR3 is CASSLIYRVANTEAFF. DNA of the CDR3: TGTGCCAGCAGCTTAATTTATAGGGTGGCGAACACTGAAGCTTTCTTT. The chain uses TRBV7-9 and TRBJ1-1; D uncertain. The CDR3 has 16 amino acids. Germline lookup yields CDR1 SEHNR and CDR2 FQNEAQ (reference sequence). Trimming took off 2 bases at V and 1 base at J, with 14 bases between the two ends. The variable domain in full, completed from reference TRBV7-9 and TRBJ1-1, reads DTGVSQNPRHKITKRGQNVTFRCDPISEHNRLYWYRQTLGQGPEFLTYFQNEAQLEKSRLLSDRFSAERPKGSFSTLEIQRTEQGDSAMYLCASSLIYRVANTEAFFGQGTRLTVV.